This TCR beta chain is drawn from a study of immune evolution from preneoplasia to lung adenocarcinoma. Overall study results and limits: Later-stage lesions appeared to have more T cells, more diversity, less clonality. Normal lung had the highest top T cell clone frequencies.

Trimming took 2 bases from V and 7 from J, leaving 21 bases between them. Per the germline V gene, CDR1 is ENHRY and CDR2 is SYGVKD. The CDR3 loop spans 18 amino acids. H&E slides confirmed each diagnosis, reviewed by two pathologists independently. The repertoire was sequenced with immunoSEQ multiplex PCR; TCRdb's copy has only in-frame clones and lacks some. This table has 4,300 or so clones, around 76% appearing once. As regards this clone: The antigen is undetermined.

The J gene is TRBJ1-6, the V gene TRBV10-3, with D possibly matching TRBD1 (6 bases). Source material: FFPE adjacent normal lung tissue. This clonotype originated in a person between 60 and 80 years old with lung adenocarcinoma. The CDR3 sequence is CAISEAGGATAHNSPLHF. The CDR3 nucleotides are TGTGCCATCAGTGAGGCGGGGGGGGCCACAGCGCACAATTCACCCCTCCACTTT.